One T cell receptor (beta chain) is described in this entry. Its antigen is currently unknown. Clones were sequenced by immunoSEQ multiplex PCR, and TCRdb holds only the in-frame ones, with some missing. The sample consists of approximately 60,000 clones, about 83% of them appearing once. The data were obtained in a study of OX40 agonist ivuxolimab in advanced cancers. Study-level background: Patients assigned to dose escalation were diagnosed with hepatocellular carcinoma, melanoma, renal cell or head and neck cancer.

Per the germline V gene, CDR1 is MNHNS and CDR2 is SASEGT. Trimming took 5 bases from V and 3 from J; bases not matched to a gene: 3. CDR3 length equals 15 residues. General study findings and limits: Certain nonresponders likewise exhibited a low normalized T-cell clonal expansion.

The sequencing here drew on CD4+ or CD8+ T cells sorted from blood, taken in a trial of the OX40 agonist ivuxolimab. The chain is built from TRBV6-1 and TRBJ2-5; 13 nucleotides line up with TRBD2. This sequence originates from an adult with an advanced solid tumor such as melanoma, head and neck, liver or kidney cancer. CDR3 sequence reads: CASSLGLAGEETQYF. The CDR3 region has the DNA TGTGCCAGCAGTTTAGGACTAGCGGGAGAAGAGACCCAGTACTTC.